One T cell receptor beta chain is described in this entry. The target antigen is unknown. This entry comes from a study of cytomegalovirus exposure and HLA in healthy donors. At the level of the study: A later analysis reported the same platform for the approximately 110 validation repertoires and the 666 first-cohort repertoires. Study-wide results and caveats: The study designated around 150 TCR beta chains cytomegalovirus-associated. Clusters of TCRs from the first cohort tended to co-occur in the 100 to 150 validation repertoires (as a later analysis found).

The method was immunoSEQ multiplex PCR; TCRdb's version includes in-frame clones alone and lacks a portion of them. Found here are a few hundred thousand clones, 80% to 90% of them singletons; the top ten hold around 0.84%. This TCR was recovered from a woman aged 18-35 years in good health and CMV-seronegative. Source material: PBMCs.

The CDR3 DNA reads TGTGCCAGCAGCCAGGGCGGCGAGCAGTACTTC. This translates into CASSQGGEQYF. V usage is TRBV9 and J usage is TRBJ2-7; a possible D gene is TRBD1 (5 bases). Germline assignment: CDR1 SGDLS and CDR2 YYNGEE. The V end was cut by 4 bases, the J end by 6 bases, with 8 bases between. The CDR3 sequence is 11 residues long.